This T cell receptor (beta chain) stems from a study of T-cell reconstitution after alpha-beta-depleted transplantation in children. Findings of the study overall: It was reported that alpha-beta T cells came from several hundred expanded graft clones (about two months after transplant). Once a year had passed after transplant, T-cell counts and diversity came mostly from newly produced T cells.

Germline lookup yields CDR1 SGHTA and CDR2 FQGTGA. With 5 bases removed from V and 6 bases from J, the gap between germline ends came to 13 bases. This CDR3 is built from 14 residues. During its preparation, the TCRbeta library received unique molecular identifiers. TCRdb independently ran MiXCR on the PCR reads; one entry per CDR3 protein. The sample lists approximately 240,000 distinct CDR3 sequences, roughly a tenth seen once, with approximately 30% in the top ten. This clonotype was recorded at least ten times. Its matching antigen is unknown. This chain links TRBV7-3 with TRBJ1-4, with a tentative D call TRBD1 (5 bases). The sequence derives from a child younger than two with acute myeloid leukemia, due to receive a stem cell transplant. The sample was PBMCs, taken before TCRalphabeta/CD19-depleted stem cell transplant. CDR3 residues: CASSRGGRDEKLFF. In nucleotides, the CDR3 is TGTGCCAGCAGCCGGGGCGGTCGGGATGAAAAACTGTTTTTT.